This TCR beta chain stems from a study of preoperative IRX-2 immunotherapy in early breast cancer. The sample's treatment: preoperative locoregional IRX-2 cytokine immunotherapy. Samples came from a phase Ib trial of preoperative locoregional IRX-2 cytokine immunotherapy. Generated by immunoSEQ multiplex PCR, the TCRdb table keeps only in-frame clones and is missing some. The table lists around 10,000 clones, 80% of them singletons. The material was lymph node tissue, obtained before IRX-2 immunotherapy. The sequence derives from a human donor with breast cancer.

In DNA form, the CDR3 reads TGTGCCAGCAGTGAAGGGTCCGTAGGCACTGAAGCTTTCTTT. This encodes CASSEGSVGTEAFF. The chain is built from TRBV6-1 and TRBJ1-1; no clear D. Germline V gene sequence: CDR1 MNHNS, CDR2 SASEGT. V was clipped by 1 base and J by 4 bases, with 10 bases between them. The CDR3 has 14 amino acids.